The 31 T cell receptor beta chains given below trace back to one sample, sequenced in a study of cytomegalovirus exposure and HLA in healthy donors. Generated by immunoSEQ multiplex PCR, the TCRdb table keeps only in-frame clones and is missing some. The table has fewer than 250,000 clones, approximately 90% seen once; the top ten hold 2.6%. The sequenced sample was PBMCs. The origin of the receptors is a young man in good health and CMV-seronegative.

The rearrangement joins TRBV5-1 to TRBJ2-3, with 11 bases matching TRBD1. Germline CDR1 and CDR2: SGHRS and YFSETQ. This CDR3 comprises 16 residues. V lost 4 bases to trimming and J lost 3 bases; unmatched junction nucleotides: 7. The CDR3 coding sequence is TGCGCCAGCAGCATTACCGGGACAGGGGGGACAGATACGCAGTATTTT. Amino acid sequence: CASSITGTGGTDTQYF.

CDR3 protein: CAISATSGASYEQYF. The CDR3 nucleotides read TGTGCCATCAGTGCGACTAGCGGGGCTTCCTACGAGCAGTACTTC. The chain recombines TRBV10-3 with TRBJ2-7; TRBD2 aligns across 11 bases. With V trimmed by 4 bases and J by 1 base, 3 bases remained unmatched. CDR1 and CDR2 from the germline V gene are ENHRY and SYGVKD. This CDR3 has 15 residues.

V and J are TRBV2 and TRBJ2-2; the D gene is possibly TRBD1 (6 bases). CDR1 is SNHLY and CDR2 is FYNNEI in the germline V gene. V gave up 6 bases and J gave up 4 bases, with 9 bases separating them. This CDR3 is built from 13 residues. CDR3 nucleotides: TGTGCCAGCAGCGCAGGGGCCACCGGGGAGCTGTTTTTT. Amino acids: CASSAGATGELFF. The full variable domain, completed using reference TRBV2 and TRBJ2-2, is EPEVTQTPSHQVTQMGQEVILRCVPISNHLYFYWYRQILGQKVEFLVSFYNNEISEKSEIFDDQFSVERPDGSNFTLKIRSTKLEDSAMYFCASSAGATGELFFGEGSRLTVL.

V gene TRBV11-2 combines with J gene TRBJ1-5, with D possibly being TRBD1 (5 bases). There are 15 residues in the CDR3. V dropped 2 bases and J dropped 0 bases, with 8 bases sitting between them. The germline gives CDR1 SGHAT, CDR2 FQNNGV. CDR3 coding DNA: TGTGCCAGCAGCTTATCAGGGTATAGCAATCAGCCCCAGCATTTT. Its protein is CASSLSGYSNQPQHF.

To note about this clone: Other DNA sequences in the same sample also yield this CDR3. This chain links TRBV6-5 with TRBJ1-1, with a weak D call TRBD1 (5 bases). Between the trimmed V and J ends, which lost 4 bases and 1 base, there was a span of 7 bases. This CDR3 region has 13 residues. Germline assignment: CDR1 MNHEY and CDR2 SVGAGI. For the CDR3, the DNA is TGTGCCAGCAGTTTAGGACAGAACACTGAAGCTTTCTTT. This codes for CASSLGQNTEAFF.

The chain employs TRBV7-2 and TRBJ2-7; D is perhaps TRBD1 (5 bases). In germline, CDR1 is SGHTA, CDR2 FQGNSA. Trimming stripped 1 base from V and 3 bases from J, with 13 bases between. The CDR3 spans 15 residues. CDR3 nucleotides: TGTGCCAGCAGCTTAGGGGCAGGGATCCTCTACGAGCAGTACTTC. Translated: CASSLGAGILYEQYF.

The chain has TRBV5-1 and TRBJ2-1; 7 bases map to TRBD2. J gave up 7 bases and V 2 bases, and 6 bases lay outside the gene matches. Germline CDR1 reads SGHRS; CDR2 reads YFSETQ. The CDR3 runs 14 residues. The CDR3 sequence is CASSLPGGINEQFF. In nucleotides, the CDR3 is TGCGCCAGCAGCTTACCGGGGGGAATAAATGAGCAGTTCTTC.

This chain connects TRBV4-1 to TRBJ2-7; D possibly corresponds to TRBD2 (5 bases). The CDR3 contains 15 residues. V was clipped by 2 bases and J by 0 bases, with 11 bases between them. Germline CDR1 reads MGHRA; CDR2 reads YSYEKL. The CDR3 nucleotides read TGCGCCAGCAGCCAACGACGGGGAAGCTCCTACGAGCAGTACTTC. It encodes CASSQRRGSSYEQYF.

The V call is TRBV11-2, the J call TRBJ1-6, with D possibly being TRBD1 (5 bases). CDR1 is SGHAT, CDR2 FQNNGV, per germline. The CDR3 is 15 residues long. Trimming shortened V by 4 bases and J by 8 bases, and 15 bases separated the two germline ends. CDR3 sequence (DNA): TGTGCCAGCAGCTCCTGGGGGGACCCTGATTCACCCCTCCACTTT. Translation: CASSSWGDPDSPLHF. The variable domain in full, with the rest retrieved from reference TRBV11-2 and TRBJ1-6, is EAGVAQSPRYKIIEKRQSVAFWCNPISGHATLYWYQQILGQGPKLLIQFQNNGVVDDSQLPKDRFSAERLKGVDSTLKIQPAKLEDSAVYLCASSSWGDPDSPLHFGNGTRLTVT.

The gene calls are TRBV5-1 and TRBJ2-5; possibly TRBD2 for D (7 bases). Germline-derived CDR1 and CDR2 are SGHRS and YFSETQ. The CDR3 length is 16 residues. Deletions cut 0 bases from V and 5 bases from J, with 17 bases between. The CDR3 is CASSLASAGEGETQYF. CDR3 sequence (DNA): TGCGCCAGCAGCTTGGCGTCGGCAGGGGAGGGGGAGACCCAGTACTTC.

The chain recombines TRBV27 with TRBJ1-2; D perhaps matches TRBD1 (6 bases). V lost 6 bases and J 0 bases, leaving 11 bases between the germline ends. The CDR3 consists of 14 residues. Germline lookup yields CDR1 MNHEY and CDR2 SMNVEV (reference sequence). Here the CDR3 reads CASRGTKSNYGYTF. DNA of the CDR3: TGTGCCAGCAGGGGGACAAAATCTAACTATGGCTACACCTTC.

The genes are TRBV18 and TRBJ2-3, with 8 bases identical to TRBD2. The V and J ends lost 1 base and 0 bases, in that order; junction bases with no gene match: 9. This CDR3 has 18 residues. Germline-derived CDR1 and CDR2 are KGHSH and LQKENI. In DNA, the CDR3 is TGTGCCAGCTCACCACTAGCCGGGGGGGCCGTTAGCACAGATACGCAGTATTTT. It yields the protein CASSPLAGGAVSTDTQYF.

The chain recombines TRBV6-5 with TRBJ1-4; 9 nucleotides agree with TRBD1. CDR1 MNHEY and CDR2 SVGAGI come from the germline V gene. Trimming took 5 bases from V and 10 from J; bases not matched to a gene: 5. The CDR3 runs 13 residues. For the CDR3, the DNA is TGTGCCAGCAGTACCGGGACAGGGAGAAAACTGTTTTTT. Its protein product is CASSTGTGRKLFF.

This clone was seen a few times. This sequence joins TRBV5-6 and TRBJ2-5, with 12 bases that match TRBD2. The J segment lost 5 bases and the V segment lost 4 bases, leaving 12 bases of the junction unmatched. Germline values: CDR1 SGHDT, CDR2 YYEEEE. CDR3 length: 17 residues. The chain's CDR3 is CASSSRPLAGGIETQYF. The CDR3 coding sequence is TGTGCCAGCAGCAGTCGACCGCTAGCGGGGGGGATCGAGACCCAGTACTTC.

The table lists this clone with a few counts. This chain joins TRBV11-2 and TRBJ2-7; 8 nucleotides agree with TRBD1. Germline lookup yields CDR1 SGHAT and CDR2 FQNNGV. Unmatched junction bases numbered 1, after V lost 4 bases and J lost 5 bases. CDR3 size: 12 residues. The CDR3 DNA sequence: TGTGCCAGCAGCTGGGACAGGCACGAGCAGTACTTC. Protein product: CASSWDRHEQYF.

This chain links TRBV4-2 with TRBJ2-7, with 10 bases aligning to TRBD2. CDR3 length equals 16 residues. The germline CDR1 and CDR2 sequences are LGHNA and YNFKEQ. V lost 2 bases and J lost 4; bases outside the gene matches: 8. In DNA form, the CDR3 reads TGTGCCAGCAGCCAAAAAGTCGGGACTAGCGCATACGAGCAGTACTTC. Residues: CASSQKVGTSAYEQYF.

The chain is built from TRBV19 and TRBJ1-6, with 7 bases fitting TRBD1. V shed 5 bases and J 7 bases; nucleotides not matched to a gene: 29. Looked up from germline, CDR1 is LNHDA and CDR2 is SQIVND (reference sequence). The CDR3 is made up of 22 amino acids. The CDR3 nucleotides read TGTGCCAGTAGTTACAGGGGAGTAATTGGCCTTACAACTTCAAACCCAAATTCACCCCTCCACTTT. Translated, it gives CASSYRGVIGLTTSNPNSPLHF.

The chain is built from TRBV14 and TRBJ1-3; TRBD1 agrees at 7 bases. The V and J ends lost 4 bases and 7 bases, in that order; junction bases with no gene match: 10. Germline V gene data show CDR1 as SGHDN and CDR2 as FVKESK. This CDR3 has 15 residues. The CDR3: CASSLRDREWNTIYF. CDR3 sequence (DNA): TGTGCCAGCAGCCTACGTGACAGGGAGTGGAACACCATATATTTT.

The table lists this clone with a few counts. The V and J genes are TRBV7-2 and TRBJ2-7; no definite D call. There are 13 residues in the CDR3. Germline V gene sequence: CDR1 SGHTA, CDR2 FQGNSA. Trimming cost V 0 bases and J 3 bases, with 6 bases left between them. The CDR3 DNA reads TGTGCCAGCAGCTTAGCCCGGAGCTACGAGCAGTACTTC. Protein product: CASSLARSYEQYF.

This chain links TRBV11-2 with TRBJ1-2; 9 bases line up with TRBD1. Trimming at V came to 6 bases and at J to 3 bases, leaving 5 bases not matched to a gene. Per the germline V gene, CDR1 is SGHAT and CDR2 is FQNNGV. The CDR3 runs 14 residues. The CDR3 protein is CASREQGADYGYTF. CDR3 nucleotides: TGTGCCAGCAGGGAACAGGGGGCGGACTATGGCTACACCTTC.

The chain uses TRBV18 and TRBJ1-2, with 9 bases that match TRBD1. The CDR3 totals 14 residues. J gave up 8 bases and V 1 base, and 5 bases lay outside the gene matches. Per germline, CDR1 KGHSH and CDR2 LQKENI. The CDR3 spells CASSPRDRDGGYTF. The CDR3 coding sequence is TGTGCCAGCTCACCACGGGACAGGGACGGAGGCTACACCTTC.

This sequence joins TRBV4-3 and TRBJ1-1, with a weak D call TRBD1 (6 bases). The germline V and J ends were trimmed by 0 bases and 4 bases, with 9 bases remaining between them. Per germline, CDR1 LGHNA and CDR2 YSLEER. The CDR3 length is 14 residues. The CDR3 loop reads CASSQDRGATEAFF. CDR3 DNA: TGCGCCAGCAGCCAAGACAGGGGAGCCACTGAAGCTTTCTTT.

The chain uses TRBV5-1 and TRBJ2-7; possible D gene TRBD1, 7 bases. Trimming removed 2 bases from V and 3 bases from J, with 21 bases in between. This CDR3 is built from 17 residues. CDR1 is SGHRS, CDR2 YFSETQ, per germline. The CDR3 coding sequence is TGCGCCAGCAGCTTAGGAGGGGGCGGTGACTACCACTACGAGCAGTACTTC. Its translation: CASSLGGGGDYHYEQYF.

DNA for the CDR3: TGTGCCAGCAGTGAAGCGCGGCATCAGCCCCAGCATTTT. It translates to CASSEARHQPQHF. The chain joins TRBV6-1 to TRBJ1-5; no reliable D call. Trimming removed 0 bases from V and 5 bases from J, with 5 bases in between. Germline V gene sequence: CDR1 MNHNS, CDR2 SASEGT. CDR3 size: 13 residues.

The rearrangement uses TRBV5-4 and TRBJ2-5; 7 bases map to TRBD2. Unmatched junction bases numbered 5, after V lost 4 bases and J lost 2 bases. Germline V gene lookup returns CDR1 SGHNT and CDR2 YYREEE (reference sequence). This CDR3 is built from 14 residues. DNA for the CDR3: TGTGCCAGCAGCGATAGGACTAGTCAAGAGACCCAGTACTTC. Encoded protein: CASSDRTSQETQYF.

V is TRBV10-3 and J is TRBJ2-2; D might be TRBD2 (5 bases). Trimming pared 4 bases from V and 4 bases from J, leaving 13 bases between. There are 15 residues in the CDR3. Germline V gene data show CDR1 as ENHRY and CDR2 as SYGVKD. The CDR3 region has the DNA TGTGCCATCAGTGCGTCCGGGGTAGGCACCGGGGAGCTGTTTTTT. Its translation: CAISASGVGTGELFF.

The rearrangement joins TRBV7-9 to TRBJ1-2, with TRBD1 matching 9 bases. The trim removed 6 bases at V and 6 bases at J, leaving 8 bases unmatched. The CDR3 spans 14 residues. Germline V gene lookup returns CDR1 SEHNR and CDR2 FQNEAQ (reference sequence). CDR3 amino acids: CASSPGQGLDGYTF. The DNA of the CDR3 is TGTGCCAGCAGTCCCGGACAGGGGCTCGATGGCTACACCTTC.

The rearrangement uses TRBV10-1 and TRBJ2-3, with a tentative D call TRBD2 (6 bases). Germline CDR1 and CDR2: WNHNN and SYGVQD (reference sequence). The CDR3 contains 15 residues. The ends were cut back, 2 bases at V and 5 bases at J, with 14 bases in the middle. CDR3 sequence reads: CASSEGLPFGDTQYF. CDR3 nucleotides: TGCGCCAGCAGTGAGGGACTACCCTTTGGAGATACGCAGTATTTT.

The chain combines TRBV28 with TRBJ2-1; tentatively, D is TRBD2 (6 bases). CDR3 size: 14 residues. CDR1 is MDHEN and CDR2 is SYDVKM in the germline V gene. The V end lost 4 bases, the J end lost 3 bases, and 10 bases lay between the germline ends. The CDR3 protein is CASSSSGFYNEQFF. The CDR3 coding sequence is TGTGCCAGCAGTTCAAGCGGGTTCTACAATGAGCAGTTCTTC.

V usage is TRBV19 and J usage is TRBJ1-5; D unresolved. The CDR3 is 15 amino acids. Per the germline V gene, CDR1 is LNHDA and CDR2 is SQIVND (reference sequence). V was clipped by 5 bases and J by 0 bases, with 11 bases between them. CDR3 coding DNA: TGTGCCAGTAGTCCCAGGCAGAATAGCAATCAGCCCCAGCATTTT. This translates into CASSPRQNSNQPQHF.

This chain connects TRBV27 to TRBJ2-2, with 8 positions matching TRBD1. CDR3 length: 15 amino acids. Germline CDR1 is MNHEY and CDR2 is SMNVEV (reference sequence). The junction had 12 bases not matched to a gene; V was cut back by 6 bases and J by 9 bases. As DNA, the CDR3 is TGTGCCAGCAGACCCCAGGGGGCTGGGGTCCGGGAGCTGTTTTTT. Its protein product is CASRPQGAGVRELFF.